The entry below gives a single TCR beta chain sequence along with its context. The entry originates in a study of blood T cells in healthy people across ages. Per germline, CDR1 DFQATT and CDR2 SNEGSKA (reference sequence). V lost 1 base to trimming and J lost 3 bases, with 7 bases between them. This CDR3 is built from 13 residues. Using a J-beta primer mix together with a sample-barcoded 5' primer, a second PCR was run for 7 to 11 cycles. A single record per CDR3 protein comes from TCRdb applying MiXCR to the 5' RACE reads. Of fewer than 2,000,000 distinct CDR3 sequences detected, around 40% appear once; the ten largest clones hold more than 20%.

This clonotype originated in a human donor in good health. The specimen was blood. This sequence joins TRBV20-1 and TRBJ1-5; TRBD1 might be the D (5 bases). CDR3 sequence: CSARGQLNQPQHF. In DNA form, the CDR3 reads TGCAGTGCTAGAGGACAGCTCAATCAGCCCCAGCATTTT.